A selection of T cell receptor beta chains follows, all from one sample in a study of T-cell memory formation after mild COVID-19. TCRdb re-derived calls from the 5' RACE reads in MiXCR, one entry per CDR3 protein. Among about 400,000 distinct CDR3 sequences listed, roughly 26% were seen once. Sequencing used PBMCs or a T cell subset sorted from them (not recorded which). These receptors were taken from an adult woman who had mild COVID-19 (a few samples of this study predate the infection). Cell type and time point are not known. CDR3s include the opening cysteine and the closing phenylalanine or tryptophan. The order of the fields is clone size, J gene, V gene, D gene, CDR3 protein, CDR3 DNA. A D gene is named only where the DNA matches it firmly. Some rows mark clone size as missing; the rest say once, few, many or name a class of expanded clone.

clone_size: few; j_call: TRBJ2-7; v_call: TRBV18; d_call: NA; cdr3_aa: CASSPGTLGSYEQYF; cdr3_nt: TGTGCCAGCTCACCGGGGACACTGGGCTCCTACGAGCAGTACTTC
clone_size: few; j_call: TRBJ1-4; v_call: TRBV5-1; d_call: NA; cdr3_aa: CASSLNTYEKLFF; cdr3_nt: TGCGCCAGCAGCTTGAACACCTATGAAAAACTGTTTTTT
clone_size: NA; j_call: TRBJ1-1; v_call: TRBV5-4; d_call: NA; cdr3_aa: CASSYTGLNTEAFF; cdr3_nt: TGTGCCAGCAGTTACACAGGCCTGAACACTGAAGCTTTCTTT
clone_size: NA; j_call: TRBJ2-4; v_call: TRBV29-1; d_call: NA; cdr3_aa: CSVPGTNIQYF; cdr3_nt: TGCAGCGTTCCCGGAACAAACATTCAGTACTTC
clone_size: few; j_call: TRBJ2-5; v_call: TRBV13; d_call: NA; cdr3_aa: CASSSGLAIRETQYF; cdr3_nt: TGTGCCAGCAGCTCGGGACTCGCGATCCGGGAGACCCAGTACTTC
clone_size: NA; j_call: TRBJ2-2; v_call: TRBV3-1; d_call: NA; cdr3_aa: CASSQDRWRQANTGELFF; cdr3_nt: TGTGCCAGCAGCCAAGATCGGTGGAGACAGGCGAACACCGGGGAGCTGTTTTTT
clone_size: NA; j_call: TRBJ2-3; v_call: TRBV7-6; d_call: TRBD2; cdr3_aa: CASSLGPTSGGSTDTQYF; cdr3_nt: TGTGCCAGCAGCTTAGGCCCCACTAGCGGGGGTAGCACAGATACGCAGTATTTT
clone_size: few; j_call: TRBJ1-4; v_call: TRBV7-9; d_call: NA; cdr3_aa: CASSSAWGATNEKLFF; cdr3_nt: TGTGCCAGCAGCTCGGCCTGGGGGGCGACTAATGAAAAACTGTTTTTT
clone_size: NA; j_call: TRBJ2-1; v_call: TRBV20-1; d_call: NA; cdr3_aa: CSARVGQEQFF; cdr3_nt: TGCAGTGCTAGAGTGGGGCAGGAGCAGTTCTTC
clone_size: NA; j_call: TRBJ1-4; v_call: TRBV12-3/TRBV12-4; d_call: NA; cdr3_aa: CASSFSRGPNEKLFF; cdr3_nt: TGTGCCAGCAGTTTTTCCAGGGGCCCAAATGAAAAACTGTTTTTT
clone_size: many; j_call: TRBJ2-5; v_call: TRBV4-2; d_call: NA; cdr3_aa: CASRRDVQETQYF; cdr3_nt: TGTGCCAGCAGAAGGGATGTCCAAGAGACCCAGTACTTC